This TCR beta chain emerged from a study of cytomegalovirus exposure and HLA in healthy donors. The PCR used 60 Vbeta and 13 Jbeta primers. Produced via immunoSEQ multiplex PCR; TCRdb's table is partial and in-frame only. This table holds under 200,000 clones, 86% found once. The V gene's germline CDR1 is SEHNR and CDR2 FQNEAQ (reference sequence). This CDR3 region has 15 residues. With respect to this clone: Its target is unknown. At one end, the junction sequence differs from germline, possibly due to a read error.

Overall study findings and caveats: When analyzed later, a missense DCLRE1C variant was found to be linked to TCR beta V- and J-gene trimming. More than 150 TCR beta chains were listed as cytomegalovirus-associated. Per a prior analysis, the majority of TCR beta V segments were productive roughly 90% or roughly 30% of the time. Later analysis identified several of the most significant clusters that appeared linked to common viral pathogens.

This receptor was identified in a woman in her 30s in good health and CMV-seronegative. This rearrangement joins TRBV7-9 to TRBJ1-1; D remains ambiguous. Specimen: PBMCs. CDR3 protein: CSSSLGMVMNTEAFF. Written as DNA, the CDR3 is TGTTCCAGCAGCTTGGGCATGGTGATGAACACTGAAGCTTTCTTT.